Below, one TCR beta chain is given with its context. Its cognate antigen is unknown. This sample is drawn from a study of T cells expressing NK-cell markers. About the research overall: Sorted CD3+CD56-NKG2C+, CD3+CD56+NKG2C- and CD3+CD56+NKG2C+ T cells were the source of the TCR beta repertoires. General observations from the study: The dominant NKG2C+ clonotypes represented about 1.0-7.0% of CD8+ T cells in about six donors.

The CDR3 is 15 amino acids. Looked up from germline, CDR1 is MNHEY and CDR2 is SVGAGI. Researchers built TCR beta cDNA using 5'RACE template switching with UMIs. For each CDR3 protein, TCRdb gives one entry from its re-call of the 5' RACE reads, without DNA. This sample's clone table lists tens of thousands of distinct CDR3 sequences. What was sequenced was blood T cells: a sorted CD56 or NKG2C T cell subset, CD4+ or CD8+ T cells, or bulk PBMC T cells (not recorded which). The TCR originated in a woman aged 18 to 75 in good health. V usage is TRBV6-5 and J usage is TRBJ2-5; TCRdb outputs TRBD1, but without DNA this stays unchecked. The CDR3 loop is CASSTSGGIQETQYF.